This T cell receptor beta chain was captured by sequencing in a study of Ad26.COV2.S vaccination and SARS-CoV-2 variants. Treatment reported: roughly 20 received Ad26.COV2.S at low or high dose, single or two shots; 5 received placebo; per-sample allocation not given. Samples came from day 63 after the first vaccine or placebo injection. Germline loops: CDR1 SGHRS, CDR2 YFSETQ. Trimming stripped 0 bases from V and 2 bases from J, with 10 bases between. The CDR3 is 15 residues long. A few counts support this clone. Only in-frame clones appear in the TCRdb table, and some are missing; sequencing was by immunoSEQ multiplex PCR. In the table there are 430,000 or so clones, approximately 89% of which are singletons.

The receptor comes from a person aged 18-65 years who received the Ad26.COV2.S COVID-19 vaccine or a placebo. The V gene is TRBV5-1, the J gene TRBJ2-3; perhaps TRBD2 as D (7 bases). Material: peripheral blood, obtained in a trial of Ad26.COV2.S vaccine versus placebo. The CDR3 is CASSLVGGPTDTQYF. The CDR3 region has the DNA TGCGCCAGCAGCTTGGTGGGGGGGCCCACAGATACGCAGTATTTT.